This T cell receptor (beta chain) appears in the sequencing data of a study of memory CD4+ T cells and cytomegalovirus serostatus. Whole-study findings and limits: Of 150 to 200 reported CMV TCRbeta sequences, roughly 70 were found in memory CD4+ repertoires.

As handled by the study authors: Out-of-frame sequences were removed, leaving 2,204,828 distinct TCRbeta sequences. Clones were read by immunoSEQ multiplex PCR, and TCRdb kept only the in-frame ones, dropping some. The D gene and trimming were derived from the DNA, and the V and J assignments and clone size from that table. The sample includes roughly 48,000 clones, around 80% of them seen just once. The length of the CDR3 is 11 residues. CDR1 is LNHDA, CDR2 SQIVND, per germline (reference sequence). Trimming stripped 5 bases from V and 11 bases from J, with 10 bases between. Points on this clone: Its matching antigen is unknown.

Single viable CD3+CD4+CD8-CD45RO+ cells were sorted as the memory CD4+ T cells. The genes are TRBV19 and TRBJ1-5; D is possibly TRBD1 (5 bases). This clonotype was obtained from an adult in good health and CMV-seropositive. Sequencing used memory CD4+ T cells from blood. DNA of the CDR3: TGTGCCAGTAGTGCGGGGGGGTCCCAGCATTTT. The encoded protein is CASSAGGSQHF.